This passage covers 28 T cell receptor beta chains from one sample sequenced in a study of CD8 T cells in ankylosing spondylitis. MiXCR, run by TCRdb on the 5' RACE reads, gives a single entry per CDR3 protein. The sample carries 250,000 to 350,000 distinct CDR3 sequences, roughly 20% recorded once. The sequencing sample was made of blood, either unsorted or a sorted T cell fraction (not recorded which). The origin of the receptors is a male donor with ankylosing spondylitis or in good health (not recorded which).

V gene TRBV6-1 combines with J gene TRBJ2-5; TRBD1 is a possible D gene (6 bases). V shed 7 bases and J shed 5 bases, with 17 bases lying between them. Germline loops: CDR1 MNHNS, CDR2 SASEGT. The CDR3 contains 14 residues. The CDR3 reads CASTRGGDMETQYF. For the CDR3, the DNA is TGTGCCAGCACACGAGGGGGTGACATGGAGACCCAGTACTTC.

V usage is TRBV5-1 and J usage is TRBJ2-1; D gene uncertain. Trimming left V 0 bases short and J 10 bases short, with 8 bases between. The germline V gene encodes CDR1 SGHRS and CDR2 YFSETQ. This CDR3 comprises 12 residues. As DNA, the CDR3 is TGCGCCAGCAGCTTGGAGGCGGCCGAGCAGTTCTTC. Encoded protein: CASSLEAAEQFF.

This clonotype was observed a single time. The V gene is TRBV7-9, the J gene TRBJ1-2; D call uncertain. CDR1 is SEHNR, CDR2 FQNEAQ, per germline (reference sequence). Deletions cut 5 bases from V and 2 bases from J, with 15 bases between. The CDR3 runs to 15 residues. The chain's CDR3 is CASSPPATWNYGYTF. The CDR3 DNA sequence: TGTGCCAGCAGCCCACCCGCAACGTGGAACTATGGCTACACCTTC.

Many counts were recorded for this clonotype. The chain combines TRBV20-1 with TRBJ2-1; TRBD2 agrees at 10 bases. Germline V gene sequence: CDR1 DFQATT, CDR2 SNEGSKA (reference sequence). J gave up 5 bases and V 3 bases, and 4 bases lay outside the gene matches. CDR3 length: 14 amino acids. The CDR3 is CSARGLANNNEQFF. The CDR3 DNA reads as TGCAGTGCTAGGGGACTAGCGAACAACAATGAGCAGTTCTTC.

The rearrangement links TRBV15 to TRBJ2-1, with 10 bases fitting TRBD2. Germline CDR1 is LNHNV and CDR2 is YYDKDF (reference sequence). CDR3 length equals 15 residues. V lost 5 bases, J lost 7 bases, and 8 bases stayed unmatched. The CDR3 sequence: CATSQSGGAWNEQFF. CDR3 bases: TGTGCCACCAGCCAGAGCGGGGGGGCCTGGAATGAGCAGTTCTTC.

This clonotype was detected only a few times. The chain carries TRBV5-1 and TRBJ2-3, with a tentative D call TRBD1 (6 bases). Germline loops: CDR1 SGHRS, CDR2 YFSETQ. The V end was cut by 2 bases, the J end by 1 base, with 8 bases between. There are 14 residues in the CDR3. The CDR3 nucleotides are TGCGCCAGCAGCTTCGGGACACGCACAGATACGCAGTATTTT. This gives the protein CASSFGTRTDTQYF.

Notes on this clonotype: The junction and the germline gene differ at one end; a read error may be behind it. V gene TRBV27 combines with J gene TRBJ2-2; 8 bases match TRBD1. Per the germline V gene, CDR1 is MNHEY and CDR2 is SMNVEV (reference sequence). There are 13 residues in the CDR3. The CDR3 loop is CTSSLQGGGELFF. The CDR3 bases are TGTACCAGCAGTTTACAGGGGGGCGGGGAGCTGTTTTTT.

V usage is TRBV12-3 or TRBV12-4 and J usage is TRBJ1-5; D is uncertain. The CDR3 contains 16 residues. V shed 2 bases and J shed 1 base, with 12 bases lying between them. This chain's CDR3 is CASSLWDSVSNQPQHF. CDR3 nucleotide sequence: TGTGCCAGCAGTTTATGGGATTCGGTGAGCAATCAGCCCCAGCATTTT.

V and J are TRBV28 and TRBJ2-1; D assignment may be TRBD1 or TRBD2 (7 bases each). This CDR3 contains 17 residues. From germline, CDR1 is MDHEN and CDR2 SYDVKM. V dropped 3 bases and J dropped 5 bases, with 20 bases sitting between them. CDR3 DNA sequence: TGTGCCAGCAGTTTGCCGGGACAGAGGGGGGGTAACAATGAGCAGTTCTTC. It yields the protein CASSLPGQRGGNNEQFF. Full variable domain (missing parts from reference TRBV28 and TRBJ2-1): DVKVTQSSRYLVKRTGEKVFLECVQDMDHENMFWYRQDPGLGLRLIYFSYDVKMKEKGDIPEGYSVSREKKERFSLILESASTNQTSMYLCASSLPGQRGGNNEQFFGPGTRLTVL.

This chain joins TRBV27 and TRBJ1-2; D is ambiguous. The CDR3 runs to 12 residues. V was pared by 4 bases and J by 8 bases, with 11 bases between. Germline CDR1 reads MNHEY; CDR2 reads SMNVEV (reference sequence). The CDR3 protein is CASSSAMGGYTF. CDR3 bases: TGTGCCAGCAGTTCCGCAATGGGGGGCTACACCTTC.

This chain links TRBV20-1 with TRBJ2-1; TRBD2 matches 8 bases. The V and J ends lost 2 bases and 3 bases, in that order; junction bases with no gene match: 6. Germline V lookup: CDR1 DFQATT, CDR2 SNEGSKA (reference sequence). This CDR3 region has 15 residues. Here the CDR3 DNA reads TGCAGTGCTAGATCCGCGGGGGGAAACTACAATGAGCAGTTCTTC. Amino acid sequence: CSARSAGGNYNEQFF.

V and J are TRBV7-9 and TRBJ2-5, with D hard to call. CDR3 size: 15 residues. V was cut by 5 bases and J by 0 bases, with 13 bases left in between. In germline, CDR1 is SEHNR, CDR2 FQNEAQ (reference sequence). The CDR3: CASSPPTSHQETQYF. CDR3 sequence (DNA): TGTGCCAGCAGCCCCCCGACATCGCACCAAGAGACCCAGTACTTC.

This clonotype was seen a few times. V and J are TRBV29-1 and TRBJ2-4; D is uncertain. From germline, CDR1 is SQVTM and CDR2 ANQGSEA. This CDR3 is built from 17 residues. The ends were cut back, 3 bases at V and 0 bases at J, with 18 bases in the middle. This CDR3 is CSVEGKESILAKNIQYF. The CDR3 DNA follows: TGCAGCGTTGAGGGCAAGGAATCCATTTTAGCCAAAAACATTCAGTACTTC.

This clonotype was detected once. The chain links TRBV11-2 to TRBJ2-7; 8 positions match TRBD1. Germline-derived CDR1 and CDR2 are SGHAT and FQNNGV. Germline trimming cut 4 bases from V and 5 bases from J; bases unmatched to any gene: 1. The CDR3 is 12 amino acids. The CDR3 nucleotides read TGTGCCAGCAGCTCAGGGGGCAACGAGCAGTACGTC. This codes for CASSSGGNEQYV.

The rearrangement links TRBV19 to TRBJ2-1, with D perhaps given as TRBD1 or TRBD2 (6 bases each). The CDR3 is 14 amino acids. The V end lost 9 bases, the J end lost 7 bases, and 19 bases lay between the germline ends. Germline V gene lookup returns CDR1 LNHDA and CDR2 SQIVND (reference sequence). CDR3 in amino acids: CASRGGGLGNEQFF. As DNA, the CDR3 is TGTGCCAGCCGAGGAGGGGGGCTAGGGAATGAGCAGTTCTTC.

This rearrangement joins TRBV20-1 to TRBJ2-1; 9 nucleotides line up with TRBD2. Germline V gene lookup returns CDR1 DFQATT and CDR2 SNEGSKA (reference sequence). Germline trimming cut 5 bases from V and 3 bases from J; bases unmatched to any gene: 8. CDR3 length equals 15 residues. The CDR3 reads CSASVAGDNYNEQFF. In DNA, the CDR3 is TGCAGTGCTTCTGTAGCGGGAGATAACTACAATGAGCAGTTCTTC.

The table lists this clonotype with a few counts. The chain carries TRBV12-3 or TRBV12-4 and TRBJ2-2, with 10 bases identical to TRBD2. The CDR3 has 15 amino acids. The V and J ends lost 6 bases and 3 bases, in that order; junction bases with no gene match: 4. CDR3 nucleotides: TGTGCCAGCAGAGACCTAGCGGGGGACACCGGGGAGCTGTTTTTT. It yields the protein CASRDLAGDTGELFF.

This clonotype was counted between two and nine times. V is TRBV12-3 or TRBV12-4 and J is TRBJ2-2; TRBD1 aligns across 9 bases. Losses at the gene ends were 5 bases for V and 6 bases for J; bases not matched to a gene: 7. This CDR3 comprises 15 residues. The CDR3 sequence is CASSPRDRESGELFF. The CDR3 DNA sequence: TGTGCCAGCAGTCCCCGGGACAGGGAATCCGGGGAGCTGTTTTTT.

This clonotype was detected a few times. V and J are TRBV6-5 and TRBJ1-6; D not certain. Germline loops: CDR1 MNHEY, CDR2 SVGAGI. Trimming shortened V by 2 bases and J by 7 bases, and 9 bases separated the two germline ends. This CDR3 comprises 14 residues. This CDR3 is CASSYMPPNSPLHF. CDR3 bases: TGTGCCAGCAGTTACATGCCCCCGAATTCACCCCTCCACTTT.

This clonotype has just a few counts. The rearrangement joins TRBV20-1 to TRBJ1-1; no clear D. The CDR3 loop spans 13 amino acids. Trimming shortened V by 3 bases and J by 7 bases, and 15 bases separated the two germline ends. Per the germline V gene, CDR1 is DFQATT and CDR2 is SNEGSKA (reference sequence). The CDR3 bases are TGCAGTGCTAGCAATTGGGAGGGAGGTGAAGCTTTCTTT. The encoded protein is CSASNWEGGEAFF.

This clonotype was found a few times. This sequence joins TRBV11-2 and TRBJ1-3; D is unclear. CDR3 length: 15 residues. V lost 0 bases to trimming and J lost 8 bases, with 14 bases between them. Germline V gives CDR1 SGHAT, CDR2 FQNNGV. CDR3 residues: CASSLEGWSGDTIYF. DNA for the CDR3: TGTGCCAGCAGCTTAGAGGGGTGGAGTGGCGACACCATATATTTT.

This clonotype was counted many times. The chain is built from TRBV30 and TRBJ2-2; 8 nucleotides align to TRBD1. Germline V gene data show CDR1 as GTSNPN and CDR2 as SVGIG (reference sequence). Trimming cost V 8 bases and J 1 base; bases outside gene matches: 0. The CDR3 is 12 residues long. The CDR3 protein is CAGTGNTGELFF. As DNA, the CDR3 is TGTGCCGGGACAGGGAACACCGGGGAGCTGTTTTTT.

The chain links TRBV5-1 to TRBJ2-2, with TRBD2 matching 9 bases. Germline V gene sequence: CDR1 SGHRS, CDR2 YFSETQ. This CDR3 is 17 amino acids long. The V gene end was trimmed by 0 bases and the J gene end by 2 bases; junction bases not matched to a gene: 5. The CDR3: CASSLAPSGANTGELFF. The CDR3 DNA reads TGCGCCAGCAGCTTGGCTCCTAGCGGGGCTAACACCGGGGAGCTGTTTTTT.

V gene TRBV9 combines with J gene TRBJ2-1; 13 nucleotides align to TRBD2. The CDR3 length is 15 residues. V shed 0 bases and J 12 bases; nucleotides not matched to a gene: 6. CDR1 is SGDLS, CDR2 YYNGEE, per germline. The CDR3 region is CASSVGTSGSGWQFF. Written as DNA, the CDR3 is TGTGCCAGCAGCGTAGGGACTAGCGGGAGTGGATGGCAGTTCTTC.

There are many counts of this clonotype. This sequence joins TRBV9 and TRBJ2-3; possibly TRBD2 for D (6 bases). Trimming left V 0 bases short and J 5 bases short, with 16 bases between. CDR3 length: 16 amino acids. The germline gives CDR1 SGDLS, CDR2 YYNGEE. Here the CDR3 reads CASSVVGLAMGDTQYF. In nucleotides, the CDR3 is TGTGCCAGCAGCGTAGTGGGGCTAGCGATGGGAGATACGCAGTATTTT. Full variable domain (remainder filled in from reference TRBV9 and TRBJ2-3): DSGVTQTPKHLITATGQRVTLRCSPRSGDLSVYWYQQSLDQGLQFLIQYYNGEERAKGNILERFSAQQFPDLHSELNLSSLELGDSALYFCASSVVGLAMGDTQYFGPGTRLTVL.

The chain employs TRBV9 and TRBJ2-2; the match to TRBD1 covers 8 bases. V was clipped by 2 bases and J by 5 bases; unmatched bases: 5. CDR1 SGDLS and CDR2 YYNGEE come from the germline V gene. This CDR3 comprises 15 residues. The CDR3 here is CASSVGQGVTGELFF. The CDR3 DNA follows: TGTGCCAGCAGCGTTGGACAGGGAGTAACCGGGGAGCTGTTTTTT.

The rearrangement links TRBV12-3 or TRBV12-4 to TRBJ2-1; D gene uncertain. The CDR3 is 13 amino acids. Trimming cost V 6 bases and J 6 bases, with 12 bases left between them. The CDR3 here is CASSLRNFNEQFF. The CDR3 nucleotides read TGTGCCAGCAGCCTACGTAACTTCAATGAGCAGTTCTTC.

This clonotype has more than one count but fewer than ten. The chain combines TRBV10-3 with TRBJ2-3, with 8 bases identical to TRBD2. The CDR3 is 17 amino acids. V was clipped by 2 bases and J by 4 bases; unmatched bases: 11. Germline CDR1 is ENHRY and CDR2 is SYGVKD. In DNA form, the CDR3 reads TGTGCCATCAGTGAGCCCCTCACCGAAGCGGGAGCAGATACGCAGTATTTT. Translation: CAISEPLTEAGADTQYF.